A selection of T cell receptor beta chains follows, all from one sample in a study of blood T cell repertoires in COVID-19. Here immunoSEQ multiplex PCR was the method, and the copy in TCRdb shows in-frame clones only, minus some. Among about 150,000 clones, 76% were seen once, and the ten largest hold less than 4.5%. Sequencing used peripheral blood. Source of these receptors: a man aged 55 to 69 with acute or convalescent COVID-19. Each CDR3 is given with its conserved first and last residue. D genes are given only for firm matches. Size tells how often a clone was seen (once, few, many) or the class of an expanded clone, and some rows leave it out.

TRBV5-6	NA	NA	13	TRBJ2-2	CASSRLSPGELFF	TGTGCCAGCAGCCGACTAAGTCCCGGGGAGCTGTTTTTT
TRBV6-5	NA	TRBD1	14	TRBJ1-1	CASSTTGGDTEAFF	TGTGCCAGCAGCACGACAGGGGGCGACACTGAAGCTTTCTTT
TRBV11-2	NA	NA	14	TRBJ2-1	CASSAGQGGGEQFF	TGTGCCAGCAGCGCAGGACAGGGAGGGGGTGAGCAGTTCTTC
TRBV3-1/TRBV3-2	NA	NA	15	TRBJ2-7	CASSQLPDSDYEQYF	TGTGCCAGCAGCCAACTCCCGGACAGTGACTACGAGCAGTACTTC
TRBV28	once	TRBD2	15	TRBJ2-7	CASSSPSGTTSEQYF	TGTGCCAGCAGTTCCCCATCAGGGACTACGAGCGAGCAGTACTTC
TRBV5-1	many	TRBD1	14	TRBJ2-5	CASSFSGGGETQYF	TGCGCCAGCAGCTTTTCAGGGGGCGGGGAGACCCAGTACTTC
TRBV10-3	NA	NA	14	TRBJ1-1	CATSQGQSNTEAFF	TGTGCCACCTCACAGGGCCAGTCTAACACTGAAGCTTTCTTT
TRBV28	NA	TRBD1	16	TRBJ2-7	CASSSSGTGKAYEQYF	TGTGCCAGCAGTTCGTCCGGGACAGGAAAAGCCTACGAGCAGTACTTC
TRBV6-5	NA	TRBD2	15	TRBJ2-7	CASSYGGLASYEQYF	TGTGCCAGCAGTTACGGGGGACTAGCGAGCTACGAGCAGTACTTC
TRBV11-3	NA	TRBD1	20	TRBJ2-7	CASSSDNWDRGRRSTHEQYF	TGTGCCAGCAGCTCAGACAACTGGGACAGGGGGCGTCGCAGTACCCACGAGCAGTACTTC
TRBV2	NA	NA	13	TRBJ2-1	CASSRGESLEQFF	TGTGCCAGCAGCCGGGGAGAGTCCCTTGAGCAGTTCTTC
TRBV15	NA	NA	15	TRBJ2-2	CATSRAGPGTGELFF	TGTGCCACCAGCAGAGCAGGGCCGGGCACCGGGGAGCTGTTTTTT
TRBV5-1	NA	TRBD2	14	TRBJ2-5	CASRTSGTQETQYF	TGCGCCAGCCGGACTAGCGGAACTCAAGAGACCCAGTACTTC
TRBV12-3/TRBV12-4	NA	TRBD2	12	TRBJ2-1	CASSFTSGVVFF	TGTGCCAGCAGTTTCACTAGCGGGGTGGTGTTCTTC
TRBV6-5	NA	NA	13	TRBJ1-2	CASSSQGNYGYTF	TGTGCCAGCAGCTCTCAGGGAAACTATGGCTACACCTTC
TRBV5-1	once	TRBD2	17	TRBJ2-7	CASSLVGPAGGVYEQYF	TGCGCCAGCAGCTTGGTAGGACCAGCGGGAGGAGTCTACGAGCAGTACTTC
TRBV30	NA	NA	13	TRBJ2-5	CAWTEVQQETQYF	TGTGCCTGGACCGAGGTTCAGCAAGAGACCCAGTACTTC
TRBV30	NA	NA	12	TRBJ2-3	CAWSVLRDTQYF	TGTGCCTGGAGTGTACTTCGAGATACGCAGTATTTT
TRBV6-6	NA	TRBD1	14	TRBJ1-4	CASSTTGVGEKLFF	TGTGCCAGCAGTACGACAGGGGTGGGTGAAAAACTGTTTTTT
TRBV24-1	NA	NA	14	TRBJ1-2	CATSEQGRNYGYTF	TGTGCCACCAGTGAACAGGGACGGAACTATGGCTACACCTTC
TRBV7-2	NA	TRBD2	16	TRBJ2-3	CASSHGASGSINTQYF	TGTGCCAGCAGCCACGGGGCTAGCGGGAGTATAAATACGCAGTATTTT
TRBV10-3	NA	TRBD1	13	TRBJ1-1	CAIRMTGQSEAFF	TGTGCCATCAGGATGACAGGGCAGTCTGAAGCTTTCTTT
TRBV10-2	NA	TRBD2	15	TRBJ2-3	CASSDSTSRINTQYF	TGCGCCAGCAGTGATTCGACTAGCCGGATAAATACGCAGTATTTT
TRBV3-1/TRBV3-2	NA	TRBD2	18	TRBJ2-1	CASSRQGTSGSHYNEQFF	TGTGCCAGCAGCCGCCAAGGGACTAGCGGGAGCCATTACAATGAGCAGTTCTTC
TRBV5-1	once	NA	14	TRBJ2-7	CASSFGVGAYEQYF	TGCGCCAGCAGCTTTGGAGTCGGGGCCTACGAGCAGTACTTC
TRBV4-1	NA	NA	13	TRBJ2-7	CASSQGSAYEQYF	TGCGCCAGCAGCCAAGGGTCGGCCTACGAGCAGTACTTC
TRBV21-1	NA	NA	18	TRBJ1-3	CASSRRTGDLDSGNTIYF	TGTGCCAGCAGCCGACGGACAGGGGATTTGGACTCTGGAAACACCATATATTTT
TRBV3-1/TRBV3-2	NA	NA	13	TRBJ1-5	CASSQGPDQPQHF	TGTGCCAGCAGCCAGGGGCCGGATCAGCCCCAGCATTTT
TRBV19	NA	NA	14	TRBJ1-1	CASSIWHMNTEAFF	TGTGCCAGTAGTATTTGGCATATGAACACTGAAGCTTTCTTT
TRBV29-1	NA	TRBD1	14	TRBJ2-1	CSVEYRGTYNEQFF	TGCAGCGTTGAGTACAGGGGGACCTACAATGAGCAGTTCTTC
TRBV7-9	NA	NA	15	TRBJ2-7	CASSFSSQNLGEQYF	TGTGCCAGCAGCTTTTCCTCACAAAACCTAGGTGAGCAGTACTTC
TRBV6-5	few	TRBD1	15	TRBJ2-7	CASRPGTGETYEQYF	TGTGCCAGCAGGCCCGGGACAGGGGAAACCTACGAGCAGTACTTC
TRBV19	NA	TRBD1	14	TRBJ1-1	CASSRTTGGTEAFF	TGTGCCAGTAGTAGGACTACAGGGGGCACTGAAGCTTTCTTT
TRBV7-3	NA	NA	14	TRBJ2-3	CASSLARSSDTQYF	TGTGCCAGCAGCTTAGCTAGAAGCTCAGATACGCAGTATTTT